A single sample is the source of the 7 T cell receptor beta chains below, sequenced in a study of T cell repertoires in cytomegalovirus infection. One entry per CDR3 protein, called by TCRdb with MiXCR from the reads. The sample holds 150,000 to 200,000 distinct CDR3 sequences, approximately 28% seen once. The sequenced sample was PBMCs. All receptors derive from a human donor in good health (CMV status not recorded). Some clones in this sample may be carry-over from other donors' samples.

A few counts support this clonotype. J is TRBJ1-1 and V is TRBV29-1; a possible D gene is TRBD1 (5 bases). V lost 5 bases, J lost 0 bases, and 19 bases lay in between. Germline V lookup: CDR1 SQVTM, CDR2 ANQGSEA. The length of the CDR3 is 16 residues. The CDR3 region is CSVTKPPGLLNTEAFF. The CDR3, as DNA: TGCAGCGTTACTAAACCCCCGGGACTCCTGAACACTGAAGCTTTCTTT.

The table lists this clonotype with a count of one. The gene calls are TRBV12-3 or TRBV12-4 and TRBJ1-2, with D possibly being TRBD1 (5 bases). Trimming cost V 5 bases and J 4 bases, with 11 bases left between them. The CDR3 length is 13 residues. In DNA form, the CDR3 reads TGTGCCAGCAGTGGCAGGGTGGGCTATGGCTACACCTTC. Translation: CASSGRVGYGYTF.

This clonotype has more than one count but fewer than ten. V and J are TRBV5-1 and TRBJ1-4; D remains unclear. CDR3 length equals 17 residues. The germline V gene encodes CDR1 SGHRS and CDR2 YFSETQ. Deletions cut 5 bases from V and 4 bases from J, with 21 bases between. The CDR3 is CASSMFAVENINEKLFF. CDR3 in DNA: TGCGCCAGCAGTATGTTCGCAGTTGAGAATATTAATGAAAAACTGTTTTTT.

The rearrangement joins TRBV7-9 to TRBJ2-7; D ambiguous. The CDR3 runs 11 residues. CDR1 and CDR2 from the germline V gene are SEHNR and FQNEAQ (reference sequence). Trimming took 3 bases from V and 6 from J, leaving 6 bases between them. The CDR3 loop is CASSFGLEQYF. The CDR3, as DNA: TGTGCCAGCAGCTTCGGGCTCGAGCAGTACTTC.

This clonotype has more than one count but fewer than ten. V gene TRBV6-4 combines with J gene TRBJ1-5; D remains unclear. V was shortened by 1 base and J by 2 bases, with 12 bases between the two germline ends. The CDR3 runs to 16 residues. Germline values: CDR1 MRHNA, CDR2 SNTAGT. The CDR3 nucleotides are TGTGCCAGCAGTGACTTACACGAGAGGGGCAATCAGCCCCAGCATTTT. This codes for CASSDLHERGNQPQHF.

To note about this clonotype: Just one base apart from a much larger clone, this may be a read error. This chain joins TRBV7-2 and TRBJ2-4, with 8 bases fitting TRBD1. The germline CDR1 and CDR2 sequences are SGHTA and FQGNSA. The CDR3 length is 15 residues. Trimming at V came to 3 bases and at J to 10 bases, leaving 11 bases not matched to a gene. The CDR3 region has the DNA TGTGCCAGCAGCTTCCAGAATTTACAGGGGGAGATTCAGTACTTC. It encodes CASSFQNLQGEIQYF. Complete variable domain (other parts from reference TRBV7-2 and TRBJ2-4): GAGVSQSPSNKVTEKGKDVELRCDPISGHTALYWYRQSLGQGLEFLIYFQGNSAPDKSGLPSDRFSAERTGGSVSTLTIQRTQQEDSAVYLCASSFQNLQGEIQYFGAGTRLSVL.

This clonotype was counted at least ten times. The chain uses TRBV27 and TRBJ1-1; maybe TRBD1 (6 bases). Trimming cost V 0 bases and J 1 base, with 9 bases left between them. The germline gives CDR1 MNHEY, CDR2 SMNVEV (reference sequence). CDR3 size: 15 residues. The CDR3 spells CASSLSRTANTEAFF. CDR3 in DNA: TGTGCCAGCAGTTTATCGAGGACAGCGAACACTGAAGCTTTCTTT.